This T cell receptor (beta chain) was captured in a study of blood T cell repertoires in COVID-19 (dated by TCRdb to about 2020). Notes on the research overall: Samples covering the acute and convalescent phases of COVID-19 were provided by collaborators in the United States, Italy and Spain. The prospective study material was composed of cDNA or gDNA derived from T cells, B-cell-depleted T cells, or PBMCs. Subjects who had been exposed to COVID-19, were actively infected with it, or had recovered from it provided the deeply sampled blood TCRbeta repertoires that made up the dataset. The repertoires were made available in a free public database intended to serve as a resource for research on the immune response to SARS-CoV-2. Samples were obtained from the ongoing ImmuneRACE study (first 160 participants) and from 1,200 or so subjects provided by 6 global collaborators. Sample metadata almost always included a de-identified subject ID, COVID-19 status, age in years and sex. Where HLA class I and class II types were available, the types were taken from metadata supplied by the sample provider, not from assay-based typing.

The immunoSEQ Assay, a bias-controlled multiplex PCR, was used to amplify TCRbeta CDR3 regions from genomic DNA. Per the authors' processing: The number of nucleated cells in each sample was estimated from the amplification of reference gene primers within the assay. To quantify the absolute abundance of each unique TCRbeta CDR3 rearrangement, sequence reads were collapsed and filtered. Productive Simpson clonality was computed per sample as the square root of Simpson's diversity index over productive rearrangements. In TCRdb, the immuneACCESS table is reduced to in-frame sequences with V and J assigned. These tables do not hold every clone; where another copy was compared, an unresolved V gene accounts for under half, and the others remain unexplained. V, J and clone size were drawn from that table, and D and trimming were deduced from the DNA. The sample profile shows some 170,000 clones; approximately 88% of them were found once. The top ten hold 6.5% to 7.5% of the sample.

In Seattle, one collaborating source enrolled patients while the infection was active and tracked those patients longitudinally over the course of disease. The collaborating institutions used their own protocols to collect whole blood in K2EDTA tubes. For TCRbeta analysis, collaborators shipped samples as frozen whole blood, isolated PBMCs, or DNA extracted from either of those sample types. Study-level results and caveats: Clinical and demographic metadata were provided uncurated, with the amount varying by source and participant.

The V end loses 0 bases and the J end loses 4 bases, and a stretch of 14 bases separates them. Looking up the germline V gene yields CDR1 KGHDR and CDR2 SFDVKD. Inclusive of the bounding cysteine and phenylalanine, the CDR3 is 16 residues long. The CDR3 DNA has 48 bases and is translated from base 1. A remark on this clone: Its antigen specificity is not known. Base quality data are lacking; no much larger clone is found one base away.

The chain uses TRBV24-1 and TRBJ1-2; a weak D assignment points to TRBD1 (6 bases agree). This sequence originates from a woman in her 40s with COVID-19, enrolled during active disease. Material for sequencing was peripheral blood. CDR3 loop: CATSDLGTRSSYGYTF. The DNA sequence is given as TGTGCCACCAGTGATTTGGGGACACGGAGCTCCTATGGCTACACCTTC.